These 21 T cell receptor beta chains were all obtained from the same sample, sequenced in a study of neoadjuvant anti-PD-1 for oral cavity cancer. Time point specified: after neoadjuvant nivolumab, at surgical resection. Assay: immunoSEQ multiplex PCR; the TCRdb copy retains only in-frame clones and omits some. Here the sample spans about 9,600 clones, less than 70% being singletons. Sequenced here: PBMCs, sampled after nivolumab (anti-PD-1) treatment. All receptors come from a person aged 35-79 years with oral cavity squamous cell carcinoma.

This chain links TRBV20-1 with TRBJ2-5, with TRBD1 matching over 8 bases. Germline V gene data show CDR1 as DFQATT and CDR2 as SNEGSKA (reference sequence). There are 11 residues in the CDR3. The CDR3, as DNA: TGCAGCGGACAGGGAGGAGAGACCCAGTACTTC. It encodes CSGQGGETQYF.

The chain recombines TRBV27 with TRBJ2-1; D not certain. The germline V gene has CDR1 MNHEY and CDR2 SMNVEV (reference sequence). The V and J ends lost 8 bases and 5 bases respectively, with 13 bases between them. CDR3 length: 13 amino acids. For the CDR3, the DNA is TGTGCCAGCCAGAGGACGGAAAACAATGAGCAGTTCTTC. Protein product: CASQRTENNEQFF.

This clone was detected only a few times. V is TRBV2 and J is TRBJ1-1; a possible D gene is TRBD1 (5 bases). CDR1 is SNHLY, CDR2 FYNNEI, per germline. There are 12 residues in the CDR3. V was pared by 8 bases and J by 2 bases, with 9 bases between. The CDR3 protein is CASRGDNTEAFF. Written as DNA, the CDR3 is TGTGCCAGCCGAGGGGACAACACTGAAGCTTTCTTT.

The genes are TRBV4-1 and TRBJ1-3; D perhaps matches TRBD1 (5 bases). The CDR3 has 15 residues. Trimming left V 0 bases short and J 4 bases short, with 10 bases between. The germline V gene has CDR1 MGHRA and CDR2 YSYEKL. CDR3 nucleotide sequence: TGCGCCAGCAGCCAAGATCCGGGGGAGGGAAACACCATATATTTT. Its protein is CASSQDPGEGNTIYF.

This rearrangement joins TRBV7-9 to TRBJ1-1; D gene ambiguous. CDR1 is SEHNR, CDR2 FQNEAQ, per germline (reference sequence). The CDR3 extends over 14 amino acids. V lost 1 base, J lost 5 bases, and 11 bases lay in between. As DNA, the CDR3 is TGTGCCAGCAGCTTAGGCGGTGGGTTAACTGAAGCTTTCTTT. Its protein product is CASSLGGGLTEAFF.

The genes are TRBV15 and TRBJ1-2; 8 nucleotides agree with TRBD1. Per the germline V gene, CDR1 is LNHNV and CDR2 is YYDKDF (reference sequence). The CDR3 contains 16 residues. With V trimmed by 0 bases and J by 8 bases, 11 bases remained unmatched. The CDR3 here is CATSRDLPTGGDGYTF. The CDR3 DNA sequence: TGTGCCACCAGCAGAGACTTACCCACAGGGGGAGACGGCTACACCTTC.

The chain joins TRBV2 to TRBJ2-1; no clear D. This CDR3 has 17 residues. Germline CDR1 reads SNHLY; CDR2 reads FYNNEI. Trimming took 0 bases from V and 0 from J, leaving 12 bases between them. For the CDR3, the DNA is TGTGCCAGCAGTGAAGCCGGAACGATTAGCTCCTACAATGAGCAGTTCTTC. Translating it yields CASSEAGTISSYNEQFF.

This clone was seen more than once but under ten times. The chain joins TRBV7-9 to TRBJ1-1; D gene unclear. CDR1 and CDR2 (germline): SEHNR, FQNEAQ (reference sequence). The CDR3 is made up of 13 amino acids. V dropped 5 bases and J dropped 1 base, with 8 bases sitting between them. CDR3 amino acids: CASSRTENTEAFF. CDR3 sequence (DNA): TGTGCCAGCAGCCGTACAGAGAACACTGAAGCTTTCTTT.

The chain recombines TRBV7-9 with TRBJ2-5; D is tentatively TRBD1 or TRBD2 (5 bases each). The CDR3 sequence is 14 residues long. Germline V gene sequence: CDR1 SEHNR, CDR2 FQNEAQ (reference sequence). V was pared by 7 bases and J by 1 base, with 13 bases between. DNA of the CDR3: TGTGCCAGCACCCCTCGAGGGGTCCAAGAGACCCAGTACTTC. It codes for CASTPRGVQETQYF.

In nucleotides, the CDR3 is TGTGCCAGCAGCTTAGTTGGTTCATATCAAGAGACCCAGTACTTC. Translation gives CASSLVGSYQETQYF. The chain combines TRBV7-2 with TRBJ2-5; D not resolved. The V end was cut by 1 base, the J end by 2 bases, with 11 bases between. CDR3 length: 15 amino acids. Germline assignment: CDR1 SGHTA and CDR2 FQGNSA.

The chain employs TRBV25-1 and TRBJ2-5, with 8 bases aligning to TRBD2. CDR3 length equals 14 residues. The germline V gene has CDR1 MGHDK and CDR2 SYGVNS. V lost 8 bases to trimming and J lost 5 bases; unmatched junction nucleotides: 10. The CDR3 is CASRFGGARETQYF. The CDR3 DNA reads as TGTGCCAGCCGCTTCGGGGGGGCCAGGGAGACCCAGTACTTC.

Only one count was recorded for this clone. This chain links TRBV11-2 with TRBJ2-7; TRBD1 aligns across 9 bases. CDR1 SGHAT and CDR2 FQNNGV come from the germline V gene. V lost 4 bases, J lost 4 bases, and 8 bases stayed unmatched. The CDR3 has 15 residues. In nucleotides, the CDR3 is TGTGCCAGCAGCTACCGATCACAGGGGGCATACGAGCAGTACTTC. Amino acids: CASSYRSQGAYEQYF.

CDR3: CASSLAGDSSYEQYF. CDR3 coding DNA: TGTGCCAGCAGCTTAGCCGGGGATAGCTCCTACGAGCAGTACTTC. The V call is TRBV7-6, the J call TRBJ2-7; TRBD2 is a possible D gene (5 bases). There are 15 residues in the CDR3. Per the germline V gene, CDR1 is SGHVS and CDR2 is FNYEAQ. V was trimmed by 0 bases and J by 0 bases, leaving 9 bases between them.

This chain uses TRBV12-5 with TRBJ1-2; D might be TRBD1 (5 bases). Looked up from germline, CDR1 is LGHNT and CDR2 is FRNRAP. The CDR3 contains 13 residues. Between the trimmed V and J ends, which lost 3 bases and 8 bases, there was a span of 13 bases. The chain's CDR3 is CASGFSQGVGYTF. The DNA for the CDR3 is TGTGCTAGTGGTTTTTCGCAGGGTGTAGGCTACACCTTC.

This clone showed up just a few times. V usage is TRBV6-8 and J usage is TRBJ1-5; D gene uncertain. Trimming stripped 8 bases from V and 6 bases from J, with 14 bases between. The CDR3 is made up of 13 amino acids. Germline assignment: CDR1 MNHGY and CDR2 SAAAGT. The CDR3 coding sequence is TGTGCCAGCGAAGTCGGCGGGGTTCAGCCCCAGCATTTT. It yields the protein CASEVGGVQPQHF.

The chain has TRBV14 and TRBJ1-1, with D hard to call. This CDR3 has 15 amino acids. V lost 0 bases, J lost 4 bases, and 12 bases lay in between. Looked up from germline, CDR1 is SGHDN and CDR2 is FVKESK. CDR3 residues: CASSQDLGTSTEAFF. CDR3 DNA sequence: TGTGCCAGCAGCCAAGATCTAGGAACCTCCACTGAAGCTTTCTTT.

This chain links TRBV2 with TRBJ2-2, with D perhaps TRBD1 or TRBD2 (5 bases each). The germline V and J ends were trimmed by 4 bases and 5 bases, with 8 bases remaining between them. Per the germline V gene, CDR1 is SNHLY and CDR2 is FYNNEI. This CDR3 comprises 13 residues. CDR3 in amino acids: CASSGGRTGELFF. CDR3 DNA sequence: TGTGCCAGCAGTGGGGGGAGAACCGGGGAGCTGTTTTTT.

This chain links TRBV5-1 with TRBJ2-5, with TRBD1 identical over 7 bases. Germline V gene lookup returns CDR1 SGHRS and CDR2 YFSETQ. The CDR3 has 14 residues. The V segment lost 4 bases and the J segment 5 bases; nucleotides outside the gene matches: 8. CDR3 residues: CASSRLTGLETQYF. Written as DNA, the CDR3 is TGCGCCAGCAGCAGATTGACAGGGTTGGAGACCCAGTACTTC.

The chain combines TRBV20-1 with TRBJ1-2; D is possibly TRBD1 (5 bases). The CDR3 is 11 residues long. Germline values: CDR1 DFQATT, CDR2 SNEGSKA (reference sequence). V dropped 7 bases and J dropped 6 bases, with 12 bases sitting between them. CDR3 coding DNA: TGCAGTGGGGACCCGCGCAATGGCTACACCTTC. The encoded protein is CSGDPRNGYTF.

The chain has TRBV5-4 and TRBJ2-5; no clear D gene. The V gene's germline CDR1 is SGHNT and CDR2 YYREEE (reference sequence). V lost 4 bases, J lost 2 bases, and 18 bases lay in between. The CDR3 covers 16 residues. CDR3 nucleotide sequence: TGTGCCAGCAGCCCGTCGGGCAGAGGCAGGCAAGAGACCCAGTACTTC. This sequence encodes CASSPSGRGRQETQYF.

The V and J genes are TRBV2 and TRBJ1-5; D is perhaps TRBD1 (5 bases). Germline loops: CDR1 SNHLY, CDR2 FYNNEI. There are 13 residues in the CDR3. Trimming left V 7 bases short and J 5 bases short, with 12 bases between. In DNA, the CDR3 is TGTGCCAGCACCCCGGACACCTATCAGCCCCAGCATTTT. Amino acids: CASTPDTYQPQHF.